Each of the 4 T cell receptor beta chains below was sequenced from the same sample in a study of control samples from healthy donors and cancer patients. Using immunoSEQ multiplex PCR, the repertoire was profiled, and TCRdb retains in-frame clones only, with some absent. The sample has about 92,000 clones, around 82% seen once; the top ten hold 8.5% to 10%. The source material was blood. These receptors all come from a woman aged 55 to 70 in good health.

This clone has a single count. This chain links TRBV6-1 with TRBJ2-1, with 10 bases fitting TRBD1. Germline CDR1 reads MNHNS; CDR2 reads SASEGT. The length of the CDR3 is 15 residues. J gave up 6 bases and V 7 bases, and 9 bases lay outside the gene matches. CDR3 loop: CASNNIGTGVNEQFF. The CDR3 DNA reads as TGTGCCAGCAATAACATAGGGACAGGGGTCAATGAGCAGTTCTTC.

The chain carries TRBV28 and TRBJ2-2; TRBD1 aligns across 8 bases. This CDR3 is 15 amino acids long. CDR1 MDHEN and CDR2 SYDVKM come from the germline V gene. The V segment lost 5 bases and the J segment 3 bases; nucleotides outside the gene matches: 5. As DNA, the CDR3 is TGTGCCAGCAGTGACAGGGGCATCTACACCGGGGAGCTGTTTTTT. Translating gives CASSDRGIYTGELFF. Full variable domain (missing parts from reference TRBV28 and TRBJ2-2): DVKVTQSSRYLVKRTGEKVFLECVQDMDHENMFWYRQDPGLGLRLIYFSYDVKMKEKGDIPEGYSVSREKKERFSLILESASTNQTSMYLCASSDRGIYTGELFFGEGSRLTVL.

This clone was observed a few times. The chain's CDR3 is CASSGSSGGYNEQFF. The CDR3 DNA follows: TGTGCCAGCAGCGGTTCTAGCGGGGGTTACAATGAGCAGTTCTTC. The chain has TRBV9 and TRBJ2-1, with 10 positions matching TRBD2. V gave up 3 bases and J gave up 4 bases; unmatched junction bases: 4. Germline-derived CDR1 and CDR2 are SGDLS and YYNGEE. The CDR3 length is 15 residues.

The rearrangement joins TRBV27 to TRBJ2-2, with D unresolved. V lost 1 base and J 0 bases, leaving 6 bases between the germline ends. The CDR3 consists of 15 residues. Germline loops: CDR1 MNHEY, CDR2 SMNVEV (reference sequence). CDR3 nucleotide sequence: TGTGCCAGCAGTTTATATCGATCGAACACCGGGGAGCTGTTTTTT. Protein: CASSLYRSNTGELFF.